Listed below are T cell receptor beta chains from one sample, sequenced in a study of T cell responses to AZD1222 COVID-19 vaccine. Some clones are missing from TCRdb's copy, which holds only in-frame ones; the method was immunoSEQ multiplex PCR. The table includes approximately 140,000 clones, 85% to 95% detected once. The source was peripheral blood, collected on day 0 of AZD1222 vaccination. These TCRs come from an adult in good health. The CDR3 runs from the conserved cysteine through the conserved F or W. The D gene is left open where the match is weak.

17	TRBJ1-6	TRBV5-1	NA	CASSFSSGSSYNSPLHF	TGCGCCAGCAGCTTTTCTAGTGGGAGCTCCTATAATTCACCCCTCCACTTT
15	TRBJ2-1	TRBV28	NA	CASSDQWGRYNEQFF	TGTGCCAGCAGCGACCAGTGGGGGCGGTACAATGAGCAGTTCTTC
13	TRBJ1-1	TRBV12-3/TRBV12-4	NA	CASSRVMNTEAFF	TGTGCCAGCAGTCGTGTAATGAACACTGAAGCTTTCTTT
15	TRBJ1-1	TRBV5-6	NA	CASSLDQELNTEAFF	TGTGCCAGCAGCTTGGACCAGGAACTGAACACTGAAGCTTTCTTT
15	TRBJ1-1	TRBV19	TRBD1	CASSIGAGGFTEAFF	TGTGCCAGTAGTATCGGAGCAGGGGGTTTCACTGAAGCTTTCTTT
15	TRBJ1-5	TRBV2	NA	CASSGGSGSNQPQHF	TGTGCCAGCAGTGGTGGCAGTGGGAGCAATCAGCCCCAGCATTTT
16	TRBJ1-3	TRBV5-4	NA	CASSLMGTAHGNTIYF	TGTGCCAGCAGCTTGATGGGTACCGCGCATGGAAACACCATATATTTT
15	TRBJ1-1	TRBV5-6	NA	CASSWGARANTEAFF	TGTGCCAGCAGCTGGGGGGCCCGGGCGAACACTGAAGCTTTCTTT
15	TRBJ1-4	TRBV3-1/TRBV3-2	TRBD1	CASSQDRGQAFRLFF	TGTGCCAGCAGCCAAGATCGGGGACAGGCCTTTCGTCTGTTTTTT
19	TRBJ2-5	TRBV14	TRBD2	CASSPTSGRALGSQETQYF	TGTGCCAGCAGCCCTACTAGCGGGAGGGCCCTCGGGAGCCAAGAGACCCAGTACTTC
16	TRBJ2-1	TRBV6-2/TRBV6-3	TRBD2	CASSYLSGVTYNEQFF	TGTGCCAGCAGTTACCTGAGCGGGGTTACCTACAATGAGCAGTTCTTC
14	TRBJ1-4	TRBV13	NA	CASSSGPTNEKLFF	TGTGCCAGCAGCTCGGGGCCAACTAATGAAAAACTGTTTTTT
13	TRBJ2-1	TRBV6-1	NA	CASSEIELSGQFF	TGTGCCAGCAGTGAAATCGAACTTTCAGGGCAGTTCTTC
15	TRBJ1-3	TRBV7-8	NA	CASSFSVTSGNTIYF	TGTGCCAGCAGCTTTTCGGTCACCTCTGGAAACACCATATATTTT
16	TRBJ2-3	TRBV9	TRBD2	CASSPPGLAYPDTQYF	TGTGCCAGCAGCCCTCCGGGACTAGCGTACCCAGATACGCAGTATTTT
13	TRBJ2-3	TRBV12-3/TRBV12-4	NA	CASSGSYTDTQYF	TGTGCCAGCTCCGGCTCATACACAGATACGCAGTATTTT
13	TRBJ2-1	TRBV15	NA	CATRQGIDNEQFF	TGTGCCACCAGACAGGGAATTGATAATGAGCAGTTCTTC
14	TRBJ1-4	TRBV27	NA	CASSFHQGSEKLFF	TGTGCCAGCAGTTTCCATCAGGGAAGCGAAAAACTGTTTTTT
16	TRBJ1-1	TRBV5-5	NA	CASSRQVSGGNTEAFF	TGTGCCAGCAGCCGACAGGTCTCCGGGGGGAACACTGAAGCTTTCTTT